What follows is one TCR beta chain and its context. TCRdb's table, derived via immunoSEQ multiplex PCR, lists solely in-frame clones and lacks some. The repertoire holds tens of thousands of clones, with 94% as singletons. This sample is part of a study of technical replicates of blood from a handful of donors. Looked up from germline, CDR1 is SGHVS and CDR2 is FQNEAQ. The V gene end was trimmed by 5 bases and the J gene end by 0 bases; junction bases not matched to a gene: 6. This CDR3 has 16 residues. This receptor was obtained from a human donor in good health. The sequencing sample was made of T cells isolated from PBMCs. V usage is TRBV7-8 and J usage is TRBJ2-1, with 8 bases matching TRBD2. The CDR3: CASSLLAGISYNEQFF. The CDR3 nucleotides are TGTGCCAGCAGCCTGCTAGCGGGTATCTCCTACAATGAGCAGTTCTTC.